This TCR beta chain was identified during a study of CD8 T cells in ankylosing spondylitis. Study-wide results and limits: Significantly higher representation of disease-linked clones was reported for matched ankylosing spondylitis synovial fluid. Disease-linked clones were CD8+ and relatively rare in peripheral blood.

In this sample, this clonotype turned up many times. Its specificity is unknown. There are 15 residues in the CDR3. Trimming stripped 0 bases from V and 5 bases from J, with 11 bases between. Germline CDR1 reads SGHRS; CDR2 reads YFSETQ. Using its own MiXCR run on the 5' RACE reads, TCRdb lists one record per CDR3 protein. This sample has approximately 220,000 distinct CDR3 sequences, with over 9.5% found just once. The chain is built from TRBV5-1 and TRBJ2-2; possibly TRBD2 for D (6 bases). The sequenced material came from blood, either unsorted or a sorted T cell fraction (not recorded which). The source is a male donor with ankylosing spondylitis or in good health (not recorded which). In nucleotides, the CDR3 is TGCGCCAGCAGCTTGGCCGGGACTCGTACCGGGGAGCTGTTTTTT. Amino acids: CASSLAGTRTGELFF.